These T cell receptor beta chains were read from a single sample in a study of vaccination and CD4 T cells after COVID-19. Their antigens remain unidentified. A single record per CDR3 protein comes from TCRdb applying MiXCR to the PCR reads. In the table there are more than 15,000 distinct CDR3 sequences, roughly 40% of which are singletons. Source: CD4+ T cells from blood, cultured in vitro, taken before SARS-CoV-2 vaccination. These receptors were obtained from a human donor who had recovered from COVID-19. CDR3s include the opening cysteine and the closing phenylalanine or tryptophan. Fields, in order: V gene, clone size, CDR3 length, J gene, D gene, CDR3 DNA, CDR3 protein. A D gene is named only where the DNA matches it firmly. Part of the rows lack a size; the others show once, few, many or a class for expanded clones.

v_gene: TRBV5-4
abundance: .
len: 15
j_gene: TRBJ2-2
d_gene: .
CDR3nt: TGTGCCAGCAGCTTGGAATCAGGGGTTAGCGGGGAGCTGTTTTTT
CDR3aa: CASSLESGVSGELFF

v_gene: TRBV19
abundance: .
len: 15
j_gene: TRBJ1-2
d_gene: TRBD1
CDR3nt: TGTGCCAGTACCCCCTTTAGGGGACAGGGTTATGGCTACACCTTC
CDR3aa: CASTPFRGQGYGYTF

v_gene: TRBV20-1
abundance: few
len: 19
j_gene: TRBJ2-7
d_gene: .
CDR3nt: TGCAGTGCAAGTCCTCGGCGGGGACAACAATTCTACAGCTCCTACGAGCAGTACTTC
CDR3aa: CSASPRRGQQFYSSYEQYF

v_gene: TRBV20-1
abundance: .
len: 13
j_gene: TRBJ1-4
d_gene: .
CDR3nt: TGCAGTGCTGTAAATGCAACTAATGAAAAACTGTTTTTT
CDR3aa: CSAVNATNEKLFF

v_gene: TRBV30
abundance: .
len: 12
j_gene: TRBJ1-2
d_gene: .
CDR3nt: TGTGCCTGGAGGCGGGGGAACTATGGCTACACCTTC
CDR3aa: CAWRRGNYGYTF

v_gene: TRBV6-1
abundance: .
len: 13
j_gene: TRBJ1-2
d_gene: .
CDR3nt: TGTGCCAGCAGTGATTTGGATCTCGGCGGCTACACCTTC
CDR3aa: CASSDLDLGGYTF

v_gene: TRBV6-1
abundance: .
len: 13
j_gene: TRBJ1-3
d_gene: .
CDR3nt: TGTGCCAGCAGTGACGATTATATAAACACCATATATTTT
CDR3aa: CASSDDYINTIYF

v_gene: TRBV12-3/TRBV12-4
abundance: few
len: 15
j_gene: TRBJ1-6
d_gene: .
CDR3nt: TGTGCCAGCAGTTTAGGGGGCGCCGATAATTCACCCCTCCACTTT
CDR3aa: CASSLGGADNSPLHF

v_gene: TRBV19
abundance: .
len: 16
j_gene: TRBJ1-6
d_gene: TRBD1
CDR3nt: TGTGCCAGTAGGACACAGGGGCCGGCGGTAAATTCACCCCTCCACTTT
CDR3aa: CASRTQGPAVNSPLHF

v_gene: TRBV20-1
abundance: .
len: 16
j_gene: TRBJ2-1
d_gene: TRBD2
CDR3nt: TGCAGTGCTAGTGGGGCGGGAGCCCACCCCTACAATGGGCAGTTCTTC
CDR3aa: CSASGAGAHPYNGQFF

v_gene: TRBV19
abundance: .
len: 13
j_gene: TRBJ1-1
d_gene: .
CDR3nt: TGTGCCAGGGGGACCGGGAGGAACACTGAAGCTTTCTTT
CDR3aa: CARGTGRNTEAFF

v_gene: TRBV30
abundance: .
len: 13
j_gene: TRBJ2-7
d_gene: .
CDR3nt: TGTGCCTGGAGCGGGGGAGCTTCTACGGAGCAGTACTTC
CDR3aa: CAWSGGASTEQYF

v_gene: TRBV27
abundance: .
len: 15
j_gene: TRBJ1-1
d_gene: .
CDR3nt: TGTGCCAGCAGTTTATCCTCTTGGGGGAGCACTGAAGCTTTCTTT
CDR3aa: CASSLSSWGSTEAFF

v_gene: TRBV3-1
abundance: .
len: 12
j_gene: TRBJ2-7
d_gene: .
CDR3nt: TGTGCCAGCAGCCAAGATCGCTACGAGCAGTACTTC
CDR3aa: CASSQDRYEQYF

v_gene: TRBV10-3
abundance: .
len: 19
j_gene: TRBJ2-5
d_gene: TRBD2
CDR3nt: TGTGCCATCAGTGGTAGTCGTGGGACTAGCGGGAGGAGGCAAGAGACCCAGTACTTC
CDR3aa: CAISGSRGTSGRRQETQYF

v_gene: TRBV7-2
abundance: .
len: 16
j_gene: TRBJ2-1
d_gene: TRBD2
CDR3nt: TGTGCCAGCAGCTCCTTTAGCGGGGCTCGCTACAATGAGCAGTTCTTC
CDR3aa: CASSSFSGARYNEQFF

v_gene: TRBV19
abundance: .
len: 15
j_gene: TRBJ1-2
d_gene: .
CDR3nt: TGTGCCAGTAGCGACCCTCTCGCCAGGCTTGGTGGCTACACCTTC
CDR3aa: CASSDPLARLGGYTF

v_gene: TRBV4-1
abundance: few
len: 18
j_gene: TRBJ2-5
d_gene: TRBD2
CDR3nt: TGCGCCAGCAGCCGACCATCCGGGACTAGCGGGTACCAAGAGACCCAGTACTTC
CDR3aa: CASSRPSGTSGYQETQYF